This entry features one T cell receptor beta chain sequence. The table lists this clone with a count of one. Its antigen target is currently unknown. No much larger clone exists at a distance of one base, and base qualities are not known. This sample is part of a study of T cell responses to AZD1222 COVID-19 vaccine (dated by TCRdb to about 2021). For the study in its entirety: A total of just over 230 trial participants underwent TCR sequencing, of whom 207 received two doses of AZD1222 and about 25 received two doses of the MenACWY control vaccine. Trial participants were enrolled into age subgroups of 18-55, 56-69 and 70-plus years, which contained approximately 150, 30 and 60 TCR-sequenced participants, respectively. Study-wide findings and limitations: Participants were mostly white British, with more females than males. The authors suggested clonal diversity may have been underestimated. Spike-specific TCR breadth and depth rose significantly after two AZD1222 doses compared with day 0 and with MenACWY recipients. No day 14 peak-response samples were available, so repertoires were characterized only after the peak T cell response. The 56-69-year group was small, and its depth increase did not reach significance, likely because of low power. Vaccine-associated CD4 TCRs spanned the whole spike protein, with dominant responses in regions 160-218 and 743-854. Conclusions about previously exposed vaccinees are limited, since just six or seven AZD1222 recipients were seropositive for SARS-CoV-2 at baseline. Reportedly, almost half of the unique spike-specific TCRs recognized epitopes lying outside the regions that are mutated in the B.1.351 and B.1.1.7 variants.

Trimming removed 3 bases from V and 6 bases from J; the gene matches leave 5 bases unexplained. Per the germline V gene, MDHEN is the CDR1 and SYDVKM is the CDR2. The CDR3 spans 15 residues, from the cysteine through the phenylalanine. The read is trimmed to its CDR3 DNA, 45 bases read in frame from base 1. The CDR3 regions of human TCRbeta chains were analyzed by immunosequencing. On the authors' methods: TCRs in the repertoires were matched against a reference library of SARS-CoV-2-specific TCRs that had been generated with the MIRA antigen-specificity platform. Breadth was defined as the fraction of unique TCRs that were SARS-CoV-2-associated. Depth was defined as the fraction of total T cells that were SARS-CoV-2-associated. Using the MIRA data, each spike-specific TCR was assigned both to the spike region to which the TCR was reactive and to a CD4 or CD8 class. Log10-transformed breadth and depth values were compared by one-way ANOVA with Sidak's multiple comparisons tests. TCRdb took over this immuneACCESS table, retaining in-frame rearrangements with V and J assigned. Such tables are incomplete; in checked studies, under half of the missing clones stem from an unresolved V gene, and the remainder is unexplained. For V, J and clone size, that table is used; D and trimming come from the DNA. The sample profile shows about 140,000 clones; 80% to 95% of them were found once. Jointly, the top ten make up 3.5% to 4.5% of the sample.

What this sample's time point label stands for: about 28 days (+/-7) after the second vaccine dose. AZD1222 recipients given second doses at about 4 weeks or at about 12 weeks were pooled, since spike-specific TCR depth and breadth were not found to differ between the two schedules. Vaccinee samples were obtained from the UK trials COV001 and COV002, which included a single-blind randomized controlled phase 2/3 trial of AZD1222 (ChAdOx1 nCoV-19) in healthy adults. For TCRbeta chain sequencing, PBMC samples from trial participants were taken at day 0 and at day 28 after the second dose. Recombination joined TRBV28 with TRBJ2-3, with 11 bases matching TRBD2. The specimen comprised peripheral blood, sampled 28 days after the second AZD1222 dose. The receptor was isolated from an adult who received the AZD1222 COVID-19 vaccine. DNA sequence: TGTGCCAGCAGTTTTAGCGGGAGGGCCACGGATACGCAGTATTTT. This codes for CASSFSGRATDTQYF.